This TCR beta chain was sequenced in a study of vaccination effects on CD4 cells after COVID-19 (dated by TCRdb to 2022 to 2024). At the level of the whole study: Two doses of either the BNT162b2 or the mRNA-1273 mRNA SARS-CoV-2 vaccine were administered to participants. SARS-CoV-2 spike-specific CD4+ TCR repertoires were compared before and after mRNA vaccination in COVID-19 convalescent patients and in infection-naive vaccine recipients. The full study included approximately nine COVID-19 convalescent patients and a few SARS-CoV-2-naive healthy vaccine recipients. Cultures from other donors in the study were sequenced using the Oncomine TCR Beta short-read assay on an Illumina iSeq 100. General conclusions and limits of the study: The study was limited by a small number of convalescent patients, and early post-infection timepoints were lacking. Among healthy vaccine recipients, nearly all vaccine-induced clones were SARS-CoV-2 mono-reactive, and only 1 of 255 was cross-reactive with common cold coronaviruses. Both infection-induced and vaccine-induced clones contracted markedly at late post-vaccination timepoints, which is consistent with waning T cell responses.

A note on this clone: Its antigen is unknown. One base away there is no much larger clone; base qualities are not given.

The protocol used for the library was the immunoSEQ multiplex PCR assay. DNA from the cultured and isolated CD4+ T cells underwent TCR beta CDR3 sequencing. The source study handled its data this way. Non-productive TCR sequences were discarded, and reads were trimmed to the CDR3 region, with only CDR3s of 7 or more amino acids retained. Antigen-specific clonotypes were identified using the MANAFEST web app by comparison of expansion in peptide wells against reference cultures. To count as positive, a clone had to show expansion at FDR<0.05 compared with the reference and with all other wells, an odds ratio above 5, and a frequency above 0.1% in two replicate wells. Cross-reactive clonotypes were defined as significantly expanded in SARS-CoV-2 spike wells and in at least one common cold coronavirus spike condition. CDR3 similarity was assessed by Levenshtein distance using the stringdist R package, and unrooted trees were constructed with ape in R 3.6.1. Drawn from immuneACCESS, this table holds only the in-frame rearrangements with V and J called that TCRdb kept. Clones are partly lost; checked studies trace under half to an unresolved V gene and leave the rest unexplained. V, J and clone size are taken as reported in that table, and D and trimming were inferred from the DNA itself. The sample has roughly 76,000 clones on record, about 74% of them singletons. The ten biggest clones cover approximately 1.7% of the sample.

From a lookup of the germline V gene, CDR1 and CDR2 are MDHEN and SYDVKM. From cysteine to phenylalanine, the CDR3 is 13 amino acids long. Only CDR3 DNA is held: 39 bases, read in frame from base 1. V drops 6 bases and J drops 0 bases, leaving 6 bases in between. The ViraFEST assay stimulated PBMC with viral peptide pools and then used TCR sequencing to identify antigen-specific CD4+ T cell clonotypes by expansion. After around ten days of culture, CD4+ T cells were isolated with the EasySep CD4+ T cell isolation kit. None of the healthy vaccine recipients had a prior SARS-CoV-2 infection, which was confirmed by nucleocapsid antibody tests that came back negative both before and after vaccination. Each well held fewer than 2.5 million PBMC cultured in IMDM containing roughly 5% human AB serum, about 10 IU/ml IL-2 and gentamicin, along with about 9.5 ug/ml peptides. On days 3 and 7, half of the culture medium was replaced with fresh IL-2-containing medium. Unless otherwise noted, each peptide stimulation condition was cultured in triplicate wells. Using Ficoll-Paque Plus gradient centrifugation, PBMC were separated from whole blood and then either used fresh or cryopreserved at -140C. The overlapping peptide pools covered the spike proteins of SARS-CoV-2 as well as those of the common cold coronaviruses HCoV-NL63, HCoV-OC43 and HCoV-229E. The QIAamp micro DNA kit was used to extract genomic DNA from the cultured CD4+ T cells.

The receptor was isolated from a human donor who received a COVID-19 vaccine. The receptor chain draws on TRBV28 and TRBJ2-4; no D gene call is confident. The sample here was CD4+ T cells from PBMCs cultured with HCoV-229E spike peptides, taken before COVID-19 vaccination. The cell subset or site label of this sample denotes: HCoV-229E spike overlapping peptide pool stimulation. The DNA sequence follows: TGTGCCAGCAGCAAGATAGCCAAAAACATTCAGTACTTC. Protein translation: CASSKIAKNIQYF.